This T cell receptor (beta chain) comes out of a study of tumor and adjacent non-tumor tissue in lung cancer. Across the whole study: Patients comprised about a dozen adenocarcinoma, a couple of squamous cell carcinoma and 1 small cell lung cancer.

This sample's RNA came from whole unsorted tissue. A modified ARM-PCR protocol with three rounds of nested PCR amplified TCRbeta. Each CDR3 protein gets one entry after TCRdb re-called the multiplex PCR reads with MiXCR. This table has approximately 68,000 distinct CDR3 sequences, about 80% appearing once. A word on this clonotype: What it binds is unknown. One junction end disagrees with the germline gene, perhaps due to a read error.

This CDR3 is 15 amino acids long. Germline V gene sequence: CDR1 SQVTM, CDR2 ANQGSEA. General observations from the study: Tumor repertoires had a smaller top 100 clone share than normal lung. Higher tumor TCR diversity was associated with shorter survival.

The sample comprised lung tumor tissue. This chain connects TRBV29-1 to TRBJ2-3; the match to TRBD2 covers 7 bases. The sequence was obtained from a man aged 60 to 75 with non-small cell lung cancer. CDR3 region: CSVESGATSTDTQYF. The CDR3 nucleotides are TGCAGCGTTGAGTCCGGGGCGACTAGCACTGATACGCAGTATTTT.